The T cell receptor beta chain described here comes from a study of memory CD4+ T cells and cytomegalovirus serostatus. Regarding the study as a whole: Median bootstrapped AUC for CMV status was just over 0.94 originally, approximately 0.93 US-trained.

About this clone: Its specificity is unknown.

The sort gate was single viable CD3+CD4+CD8-CD45RO+ cells for memory CD4+ T cells. After thawing, CD4+ T cells were positively selected. Authors' processing steps: After removing out-of-frame reads, approximately 2 million distinct TCRbeta sequences remained. Measured with immunoSEQ multiplex PCR; TCRdb has only the in-frame clones, and not every one. The DNA gave D and trimming, while V, J and clone size come from that table. The table lists about 92,000 clones, approximately 80% of them singletons. The CDR3 runs to 17 residues. V gave up 0 bases and J gave up 2 bases, with 17 bases separating them. Germline V lookup: CDR1 LGHNA, CDR2 YSLEER.

This TCR came from an adult in good health and CMV-seropositive. Material for sequencing was memory CD4+ T cells from blood. This sequence joins TRBV4-3 and TRBJ2-7; a possible D gene is TRBD1 (6 bases). The CDR3 sequence: CASSQDRLGALTYEQYF. Written as DNA, the CDR3 is TGCGCCAGCAGCCAAGATCGGCTGGGGGCGCTAACCTACGAGCAGTACTTC.